The T cell receptor beta chain described here comes from a study of T cells expressing NK-cell markers. About the research overall: Sequenced donors, eight in total, included seven who were HCMV-seropositive and one who was seronegative.

What made the TCR beta cDNA was 5'RACE template switching with UMIs. Reanalyzing the 5' RACE reads, TCRdb keeps one entry per CDR3 protein, without DNA. The repertoire shows over 350,000 distinct CDR3 sequences; the top ten hold roughly 10%. Germline V gene lookup returns CDR1 MRHNA and CDR2 SNTAGT. The CDR3 spans 14 residues. This sequence joins TRBV6-4 and TRBJ2-3; there is no DNA to check the TCRdb D call of TRBD2. Sequencing was carried out using blood T cells: a sorted CD56 or NKG2C T cell subset, CD4+ or CD8+ T cells, or bulk PBMC T cells (not recorded which). The sequence was collected from a woman between 45 and 65 years old in good health. This CDR3 reads CASSPGLEADTQYF.